One and the same sample provided the 5 T cell receptor beta chains below, sequenced in a study of T cell repertoires in cytomegalovirus infection. One entry per CDR3 protein results from TCRdb running MiXCR on the reads. The sample holds roughly 320,000 distinct CDR3 sequences, about a tenth seen once. The sample comprised PBMCs. The receptors here all came from a human donor in good health (CMV status not recorded). Some clones in this sample may be carry-over from other donors' samples.

This clonotype was counted at least ten times. The rearrangement uses TRBV7-2 and TRBJ1-2; D ambiguous. This CDR3 region has 13 residues. Deletions cut 0 bases from V and 7 bases from J, with 9 bases between. Germline V lookup: CDR1 SGHTA, CDR2 FQGNSA. CDR3 protein: CASSLASTGGYTF. The CDR3 nucleotides read TGTGCCAGCAGCTTAGCGTCGACGGGTGGCTACACCTTC. The full variable domain, completed using reference TRBV7-2 and TRBJ1-2, is GAGVSQSPSNKVTEKGKDVELRCDPISGHTALYWYRQSLGQGLEFLIYFQGNSAPDKSGLPSDRFSAERTGGSVSTLTIQRTQQEDSAVYLCASSLASTGGYTFGSGTRLTVV.

This clonotype was detected ten times or more. The V call is TRBV5-1, the J call TRBJ2-2; D is possibly TRBD2 (6 bases). Per germline, CDR1 SGHRS and CDR2 YFSETQ. CDR3 length: 15 residues. Trimming left V 3 bases short and J 6 bases short, with 15 bases between. CDR3 nucleotide sequence: TGCGCCAGCAGCTACTGGGGGGAACTGCCCGGGGAGCTGTTTTTT. Translating gives CASSYWGELPGELFF.

V and J are TRBV29-1 and TRBJ2-1; tentatively, D is TRBD1 (6 bases). Germline V gene data show CDR1 as SQVTM and CDR2 as ANQGSEA. Trimming stripped 7 bases from V and 0 bases from J, with 13 bases between. There are 14 residues in the CDR3. In DNA form, the CDR3 reads TGCAGCGACGACAGGCCACGCTCCTACAATGAGCAGTTCTTC. Encoded protein: CSDDRPRSYNEQFF.

Concerning this clonotype: A much larger clone differs by one base, so this may be a read error. The V and J genes are TRBV5-5 and TRBJ1-1, with a weak D call TRBD1 (6 bases). Germline V CDR1 and CDR2: SGHKS, YYEKEE (reference sequence). The CDR3 runs to 16 residues. The CDR3 sequence is CAGSLGWSGASYEAFF. Written as DNA, the CDR3 is TGTGCCGGCAGCTTGGGGTGGTCAGGGGCAAGTTATGAAGCTTTCTTT. Complete variable domain (other parts from reference TRBV5-5 and TRBJ1-1): DAGVTQSPTHLIKTRGQQVTLRCSPISGHKSVSWYQQVLGQGPQFIFQYYEKEERGRGNFPDRFSARQFPNYSSELNVNALLLGDSALYLCAGSLGWSGASYEAFFGQGTRLTVV.

This clonotype has at least ten counts. J is TRBJ1-4 and V is TRBV5-8; D is uncertain. The V and J ends lost 0 bases and 6 bases respectively, with 9 bases between them. The germline V gene has CDR1 SGHTS and CDR2 YDEGEE. This CDR3 is 14 amino acids long. As DNA, the CDR3 is TGTGCCAGCAGCTTGGGGGGTTCCGATGAAAAACTGTTTTTT. Protein sequence: CASSLGGSDEKLFF.